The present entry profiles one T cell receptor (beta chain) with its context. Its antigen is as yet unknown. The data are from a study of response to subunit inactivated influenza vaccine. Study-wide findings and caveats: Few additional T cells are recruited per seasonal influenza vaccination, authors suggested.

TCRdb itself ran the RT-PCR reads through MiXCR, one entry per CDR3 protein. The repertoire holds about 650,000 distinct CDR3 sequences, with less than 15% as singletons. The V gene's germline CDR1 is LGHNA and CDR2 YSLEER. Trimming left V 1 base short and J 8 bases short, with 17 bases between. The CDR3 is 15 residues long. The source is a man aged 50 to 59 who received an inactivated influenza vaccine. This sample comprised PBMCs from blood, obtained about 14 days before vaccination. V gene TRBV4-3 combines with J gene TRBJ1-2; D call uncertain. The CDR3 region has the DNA TGCGCCAGCAGCCAAGCCCAAGGGCACACCAGCGGCTACACCTTC. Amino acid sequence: CASSQAQGHTSGYTF.